Only a few counts were recorded for the clone carrying this T cell receptor beta chain. This specimen belongs to a study of OX40 agonist ivuxolimab in advanced cancers. The repertoire was sequenced with immunoSEQ multiplex PCR; TCRdb's copy has only in-frame clones and lacks some. This table has about 20,000 clones, roughly 74% appearing once. The V gene's germline CDR1 is MNHEY and CDR2 SVGAGI. V lost 5 bases, J lost 4 bases, and 5 bases stayed unmatched. There are 14 residues in the CDR3. Sequenced here: CD4+ or CD8+ T cells sorted from blood, sampled in a trial of the OX40 agonist ivuxolimab. The chain links TRBV6-5 to TRBJ1-5; 7 bases line up with TRBD1. This receptor was obtained from an adult with an advanced solid tumor such as melanoma, head and neck, liver or kidney cancer. Written as DNA, the CDR3 is TGTGCCAGCAGTACAGGGGATGCAAATCAGCCCCAGCATTTT. Its protein product is CASSTGDANQPQHF.